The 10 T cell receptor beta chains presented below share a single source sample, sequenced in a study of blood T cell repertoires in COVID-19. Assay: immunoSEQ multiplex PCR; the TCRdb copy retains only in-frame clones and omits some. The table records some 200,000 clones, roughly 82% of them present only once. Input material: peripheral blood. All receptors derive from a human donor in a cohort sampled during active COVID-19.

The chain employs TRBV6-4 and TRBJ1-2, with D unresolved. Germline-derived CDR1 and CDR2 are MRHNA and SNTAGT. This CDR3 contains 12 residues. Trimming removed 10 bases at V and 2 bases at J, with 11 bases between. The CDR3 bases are TGTGCCAACCAGGAACGGAACTATGGCTACACCTTC. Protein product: CANQERNYGYTF.

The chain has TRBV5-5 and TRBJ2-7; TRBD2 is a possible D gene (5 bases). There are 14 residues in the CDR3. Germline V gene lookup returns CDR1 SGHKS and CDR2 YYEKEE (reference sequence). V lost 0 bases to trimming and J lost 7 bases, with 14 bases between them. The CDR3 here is CASSLVLAPGEQYF. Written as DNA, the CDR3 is TGTGCCAGCAGCTTGGTCCTAGCCCCCGGGGAGCAGTACTTC.

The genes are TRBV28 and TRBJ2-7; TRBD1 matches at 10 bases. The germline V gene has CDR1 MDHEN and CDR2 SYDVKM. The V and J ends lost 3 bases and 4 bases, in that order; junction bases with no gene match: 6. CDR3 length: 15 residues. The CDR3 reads CASSLTGTGVYEQYF. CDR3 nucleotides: TGTGCCAGCAGTTTGACCGGGACAGGGGTTTACGAGCAGTACTTC.

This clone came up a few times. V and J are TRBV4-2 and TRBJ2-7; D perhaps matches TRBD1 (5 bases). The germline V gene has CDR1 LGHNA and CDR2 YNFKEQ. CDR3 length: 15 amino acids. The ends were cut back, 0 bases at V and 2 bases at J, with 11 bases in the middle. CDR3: CASSQDFDRTYEQYF. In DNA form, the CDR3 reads TGTGCCAGCAGCCAAGATTTCGACAGAACCTACGAGCAGTACTTC.

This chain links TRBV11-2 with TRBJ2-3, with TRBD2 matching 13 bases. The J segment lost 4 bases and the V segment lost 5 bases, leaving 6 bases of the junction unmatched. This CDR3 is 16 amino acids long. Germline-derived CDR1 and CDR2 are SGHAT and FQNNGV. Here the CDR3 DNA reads TGTGCCAGCAGCGATCGGACTAGCGGGAGTGCAGATACGCAGTATTTT. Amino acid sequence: CASSDRTSGSADTQYF.

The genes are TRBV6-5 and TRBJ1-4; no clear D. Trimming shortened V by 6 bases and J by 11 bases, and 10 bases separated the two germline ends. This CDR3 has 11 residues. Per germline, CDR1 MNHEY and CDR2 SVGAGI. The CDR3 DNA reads TGTGCCAGCAGCCAACATCTCAAACTGTTTTTT. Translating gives CASSQHLKLFF.

The CDR3 here is CASSLVGGGGRTDTQYF. In DNA, the CDR3 is TGCGCCAGCAGCTTGGTCGGCGGAGGGGGCAGGACAGATACGCAGTATTTT. This sequence joins TRBV5-1 and TRBJ2-3; TRBD1 is a possible D gene (7 bases). The CDR3 has 17 amino acids. Trimming shortened V by 0 bases and J by 3 bases, and 17 bases separated the two germline ends. The V gene's germline CDR1 is SGHRS and CDR2 YFSETQ.

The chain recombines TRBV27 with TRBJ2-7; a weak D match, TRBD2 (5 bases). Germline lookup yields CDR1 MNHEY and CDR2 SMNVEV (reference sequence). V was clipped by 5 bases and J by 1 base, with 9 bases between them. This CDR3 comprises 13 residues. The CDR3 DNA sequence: TGTGCCAGCAGTGCCACGGGGTCCTACGAGCAGTACTTC. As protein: CASSATGSYEQYF.

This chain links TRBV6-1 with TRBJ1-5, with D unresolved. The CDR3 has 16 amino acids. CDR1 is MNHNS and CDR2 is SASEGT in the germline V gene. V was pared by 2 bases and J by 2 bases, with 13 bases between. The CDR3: CASSEFSPLGNQPQHF. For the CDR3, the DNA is TGTGCCAGCAGTGAATTTAGCCCTCTTGGCAATCAGCCCCAGCATTTT.

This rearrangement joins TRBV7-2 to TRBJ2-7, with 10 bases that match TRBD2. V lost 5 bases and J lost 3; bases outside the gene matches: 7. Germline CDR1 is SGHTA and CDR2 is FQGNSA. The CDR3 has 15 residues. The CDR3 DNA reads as TGTGCCAGCAGCCGCGGACTAGCGGAGCGCTACGAGCAGTACTTC. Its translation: CASSRGLAERYEQYF.